Below, one TCR beta chain is given with its context. The entry originates in a study of T cell responses to AZD1222 COVID-19 vaccine. This CDR3 has 13 residues. The germline V and J ends were trimmed by 4 bases and 3 bases, with 10 bases remaining between them. Germline lookup yields CDR1 MDHEN and CDR2 SYDVKM. Here immunoSEQ multiplex PCR was the method, and the copy in TCRdb shows in-frame clones only, minus some. This sample has under 150,000 clones, with about 92% found just once. Sequenced material: peripheral blood, taken 28 days after the second AZD1222 dose. This TCR derives from an adult who received the AZD1222 COVID-19 vaccine. V is TRBV28 and J is TRBJ2-7; D may be TRBD2 (6 bases). The CDR3 coding sequence is TGTGCCAGCAGTTCTAGCGAGCTCTACGAGCAGTACTTC. Encoded protein: CASSSSELYEQYF.